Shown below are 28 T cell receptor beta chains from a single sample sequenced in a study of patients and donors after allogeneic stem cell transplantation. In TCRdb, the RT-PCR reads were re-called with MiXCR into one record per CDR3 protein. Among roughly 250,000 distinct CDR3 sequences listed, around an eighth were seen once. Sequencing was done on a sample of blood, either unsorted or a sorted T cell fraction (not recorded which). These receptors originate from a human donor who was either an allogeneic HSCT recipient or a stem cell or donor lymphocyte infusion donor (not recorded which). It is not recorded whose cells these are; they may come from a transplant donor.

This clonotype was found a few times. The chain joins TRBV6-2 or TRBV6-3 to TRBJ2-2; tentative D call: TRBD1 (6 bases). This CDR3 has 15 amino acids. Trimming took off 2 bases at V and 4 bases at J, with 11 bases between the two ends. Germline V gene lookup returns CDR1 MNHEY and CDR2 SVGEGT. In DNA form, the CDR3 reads TGTGCCAGCAGTTACGATAGGGGGATCACCGGGGAGCTGTTTTTT. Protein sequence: CASSYDRGITGELFF.

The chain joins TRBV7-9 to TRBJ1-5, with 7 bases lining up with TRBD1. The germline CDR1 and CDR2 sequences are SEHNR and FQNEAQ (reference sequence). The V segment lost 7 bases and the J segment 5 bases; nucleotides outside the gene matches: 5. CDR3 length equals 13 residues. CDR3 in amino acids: CASTRGVDQPQHF. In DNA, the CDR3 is TGTGCCAGCACCAGGGGGGTCGATCAGCCCCAGCATTTT.

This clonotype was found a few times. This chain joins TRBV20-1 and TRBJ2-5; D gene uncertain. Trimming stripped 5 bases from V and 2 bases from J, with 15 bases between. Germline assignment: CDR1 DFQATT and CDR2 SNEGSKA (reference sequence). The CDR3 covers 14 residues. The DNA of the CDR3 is TGCAGTGCTTTAAATTTCGGACGGCAAGAGACCCAGTACTTC. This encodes CSALNFGRQETQYF.

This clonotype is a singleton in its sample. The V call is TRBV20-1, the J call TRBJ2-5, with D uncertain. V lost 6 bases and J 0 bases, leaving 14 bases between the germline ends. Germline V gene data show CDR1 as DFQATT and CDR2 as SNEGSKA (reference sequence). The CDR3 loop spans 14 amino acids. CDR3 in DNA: TGCAGTGCGCCCCTTGGACGGAACCAAGAGACCCAGTACTTC. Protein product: CSAPLGRNQETQYF.

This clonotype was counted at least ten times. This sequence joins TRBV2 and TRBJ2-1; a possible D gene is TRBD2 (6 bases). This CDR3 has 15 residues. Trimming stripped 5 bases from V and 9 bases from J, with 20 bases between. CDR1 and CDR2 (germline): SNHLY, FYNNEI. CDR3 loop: CASSPSSVLRGEQFF. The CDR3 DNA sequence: TGTGCCAGCAGTCCGTCTAGCGTGTTGAGGGGTGAGCAGTTCTTC.

This CDR3 reads CSARAAIRDRYSYEQYF. The CDR3 bases are TGCAGTGCTAGGGCGGCGATACGGGACAGATACTCCTACGAGCAGTACTTC. This chain connects TRBV20-1 to TRBJ2-7; 7 bases align to TRBD1. The ends lost 3 bases at V and 0 bases at J; junction bases unmatched: 14. CDR3 length equals 17 residues. Germline loops: CDR1 DFQATT, CDR2 SNEGSKA (reference sequence).

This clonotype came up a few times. CDR3 nucleotide sequence: TGTGCCAGCAGTGAATCCGGAGGGACGGTCCAAGAGACCCAGTACTTC. Protein sequence: CASSESGGTVQETQYF. The V gene is TRBV6-1, the J gene TRBJ2-5; the D gene is possibly TRBD2 (6 bases). CDR3 length: 16 amino acids. V lost 2 bases and J 1 base, leaving 14 bases between the germline ends. The germline gives CDR1 MNHNS, CDR2 SASEGT.

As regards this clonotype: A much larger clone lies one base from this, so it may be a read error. The CDR3 coding sequence is TGTGACAGCAGCTTAGACGGACTAGCGGCTAATGAGCAGTTCTTC. Residues: CDSSLDGLAANEQFF. The V and J genes are TRBV11-3 and TRBJ2-1; 10 bases agree with TRBD2. The CDR3 contains 15 residues. Germline CDR1 and CDR2: SGHNT and YENEEA.

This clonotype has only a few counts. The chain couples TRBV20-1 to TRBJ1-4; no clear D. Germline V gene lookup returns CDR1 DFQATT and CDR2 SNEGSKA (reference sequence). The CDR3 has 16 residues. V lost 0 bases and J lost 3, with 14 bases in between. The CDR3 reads CSARDMQRASNEKLFF. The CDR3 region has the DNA TGCAGTGCTAGAGATATGCAAAGGGCATCTAATGAAAAACTGTTTTTT.

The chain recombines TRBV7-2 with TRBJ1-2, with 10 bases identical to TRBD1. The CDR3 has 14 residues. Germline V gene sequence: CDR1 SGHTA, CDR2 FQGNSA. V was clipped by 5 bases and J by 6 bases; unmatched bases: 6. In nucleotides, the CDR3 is TGTGCCAGCAGCCCCGGGACAGGGGAAGATGGCTACACCTTC. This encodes CASSPGTGEDGYTF.

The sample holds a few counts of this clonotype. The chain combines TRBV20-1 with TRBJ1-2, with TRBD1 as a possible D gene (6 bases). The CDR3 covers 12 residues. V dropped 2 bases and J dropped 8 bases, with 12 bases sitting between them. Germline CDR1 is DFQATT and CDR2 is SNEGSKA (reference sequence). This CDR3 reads CSARPYGGGYTF. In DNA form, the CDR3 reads TGCAGTGCTAGACCTTACGGGGGCGGCTACACCTTC.

CDR3 nucleotide sequence: TGCGCCAGCAGCTTGGTCGATTCCCCGTACGAGCAGTACTTC. Translating gives CASSLVDSPYEQYF. This rearrangement joins TRBV5-1 to TRBJ2-7; D is unclear. Looked up from germline, CDR1 is SGHRS and CDR2 is YFSETQ. The V and J ends lost 0 bases and 4 bases respectively, with 11 bases between them. This CDR3 comprises 14 residues.

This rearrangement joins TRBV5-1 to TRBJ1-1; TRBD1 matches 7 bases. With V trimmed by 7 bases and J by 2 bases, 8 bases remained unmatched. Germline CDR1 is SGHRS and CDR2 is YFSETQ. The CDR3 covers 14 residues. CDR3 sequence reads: CASGGGQFNTEAFF. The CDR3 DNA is TGCGCCAGCGGGGGGGGACAGTTTAACACTGAAGCTTTCTTT.

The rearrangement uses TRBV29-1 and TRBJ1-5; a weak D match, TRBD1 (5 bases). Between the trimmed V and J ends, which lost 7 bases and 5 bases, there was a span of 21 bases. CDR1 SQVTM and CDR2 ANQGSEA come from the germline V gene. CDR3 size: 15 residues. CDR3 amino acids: CSAIGPRQNHQPQHF. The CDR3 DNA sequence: TGCAGCGCCATAGGTCCTCGACAGAATCATCAGCCCCAGCATTTT.

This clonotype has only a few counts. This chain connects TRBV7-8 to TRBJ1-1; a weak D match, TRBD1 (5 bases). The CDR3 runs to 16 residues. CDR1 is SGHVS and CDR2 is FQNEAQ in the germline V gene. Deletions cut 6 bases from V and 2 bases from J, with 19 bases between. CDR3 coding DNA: TGTGCCAGCAGAACAGGCCGTCCCCCGGCCAACACTGAAGCTTTCTTT. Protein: CASRTGRPPANTEAFF.

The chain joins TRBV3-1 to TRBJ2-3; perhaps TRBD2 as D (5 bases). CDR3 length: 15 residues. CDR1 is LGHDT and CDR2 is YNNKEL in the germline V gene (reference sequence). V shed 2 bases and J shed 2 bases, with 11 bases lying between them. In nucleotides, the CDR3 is TGTGCCAGCAGCCAATTGACGGGGTTCACAGATACGCAGTATTTT. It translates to CASSQLTGFTDTQYF.

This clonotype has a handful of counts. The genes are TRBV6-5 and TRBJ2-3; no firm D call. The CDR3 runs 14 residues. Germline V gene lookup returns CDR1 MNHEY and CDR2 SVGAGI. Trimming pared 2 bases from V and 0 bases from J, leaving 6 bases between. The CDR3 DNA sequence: TGTGCCAGCAGTTACGAGGCTAGCACAGATACGCAGTATTTT. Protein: CASSYEASTDTQYF.

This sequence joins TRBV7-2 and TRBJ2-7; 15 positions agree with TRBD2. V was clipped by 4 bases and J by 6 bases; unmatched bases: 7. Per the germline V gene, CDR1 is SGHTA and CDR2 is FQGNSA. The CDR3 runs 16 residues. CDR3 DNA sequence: TGTGCCAGCAGCTCCGGGACTAGCGGGAGGAGGCGCGAGCAGTACTTC. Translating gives CASSSGTSGRRREQYF. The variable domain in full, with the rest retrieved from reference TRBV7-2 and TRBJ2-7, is GAGVSQSPSNKVTEKGKDVELRCDPISGHTALYWYRQSLGQGLEFLIYFQGNSAPDKSGLPSDRFSAERTGGSVSTLTIQRTQQEDSAVYLCASSSGTSGRRREQYFGPGTRLTVT.

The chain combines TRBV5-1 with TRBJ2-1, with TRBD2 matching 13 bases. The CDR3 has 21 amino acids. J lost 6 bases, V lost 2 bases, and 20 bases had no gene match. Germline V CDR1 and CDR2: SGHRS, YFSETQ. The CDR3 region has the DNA TGCGCCAGCAGCTTCTCCCCGGGACTAGCGGGACCCACTACTCGGGGCAATGAGCAGTTCTTC. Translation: CASSFSPGLAGPTTRGNEQFF.

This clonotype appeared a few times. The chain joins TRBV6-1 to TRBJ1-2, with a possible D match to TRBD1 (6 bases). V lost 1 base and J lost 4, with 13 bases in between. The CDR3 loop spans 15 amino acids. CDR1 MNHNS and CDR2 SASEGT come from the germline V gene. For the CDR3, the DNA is TGTGCCAGCAGTGAAGGGATAGGACAGAGCTATGGCTACACCTTC. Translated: CASSEGIGQSYGYTF.

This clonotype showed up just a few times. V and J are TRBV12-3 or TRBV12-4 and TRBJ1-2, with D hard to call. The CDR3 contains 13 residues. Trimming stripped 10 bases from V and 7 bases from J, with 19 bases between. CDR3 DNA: TGTGCCACCGAGGGCGTATTATTGGGTGGCTACACCTTC. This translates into CATEGVLLGGYTF.

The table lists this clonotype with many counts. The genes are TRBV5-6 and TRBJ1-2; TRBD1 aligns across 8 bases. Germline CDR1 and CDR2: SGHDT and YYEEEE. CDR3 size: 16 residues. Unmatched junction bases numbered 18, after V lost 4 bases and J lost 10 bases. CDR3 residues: CASSAPDRVDQRLYTF. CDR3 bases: TGTGCCAGCAGCGCCCCGGACAGGGTAGATCAACGGCTCTACACCTTC.

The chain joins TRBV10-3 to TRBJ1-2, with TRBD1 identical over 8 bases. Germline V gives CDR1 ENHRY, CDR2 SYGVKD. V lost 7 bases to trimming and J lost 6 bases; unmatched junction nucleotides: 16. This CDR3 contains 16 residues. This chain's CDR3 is CAINRRQGRQGDGYTF. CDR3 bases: TGTGCCATCAATAGGCGACAGGGGCGCCAGGGGGATGGCTACACCTTC.

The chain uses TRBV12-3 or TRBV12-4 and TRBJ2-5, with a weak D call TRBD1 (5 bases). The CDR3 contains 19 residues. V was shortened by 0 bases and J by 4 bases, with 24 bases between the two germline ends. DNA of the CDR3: TGTGCCAGCAGTTTAGCGGGCCTTAATGGGGCAGGTGGGCGAGAGACCCAGTACTTC. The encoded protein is CASSLAGLNGAGGRETQYF.

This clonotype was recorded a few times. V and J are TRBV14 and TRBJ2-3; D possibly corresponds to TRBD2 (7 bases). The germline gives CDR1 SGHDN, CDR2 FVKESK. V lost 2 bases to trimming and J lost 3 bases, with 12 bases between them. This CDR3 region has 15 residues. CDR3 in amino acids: CASSQRSGTTDTQYF. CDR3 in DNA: TGTGCCAGCAGCCAAAGGAGCGGGACAACAGATACGCAGTATTTT.

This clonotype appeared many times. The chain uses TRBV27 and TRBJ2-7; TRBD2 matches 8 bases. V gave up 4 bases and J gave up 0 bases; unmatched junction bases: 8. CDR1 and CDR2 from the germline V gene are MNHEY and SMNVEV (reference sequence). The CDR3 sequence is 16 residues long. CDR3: CASSSLGGGSSYEQYF. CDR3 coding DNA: TGTGCCAGCAGTTCCCTCGGGGGGGGGAGCTCCTACGAGCAGTACTTC.

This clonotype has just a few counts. CDR3 DNA sequence: TGTGCCAGCAGCCTCCGGGACAGGGCTGGAAACACCATATATTTT. Its protein is CASSLRDRAGNTIYF. This chain connects TRBV4-2 to TRBJ1-3, with 9 bases lining up with TRBD1. Per germline, CDR1 LGHNA and CDR2 YNFKEQ. The V segment lost 4 bases and the J segment 2 bases; nucleotides outside the gene matches: 3. The CDR3 length is 15 residues.

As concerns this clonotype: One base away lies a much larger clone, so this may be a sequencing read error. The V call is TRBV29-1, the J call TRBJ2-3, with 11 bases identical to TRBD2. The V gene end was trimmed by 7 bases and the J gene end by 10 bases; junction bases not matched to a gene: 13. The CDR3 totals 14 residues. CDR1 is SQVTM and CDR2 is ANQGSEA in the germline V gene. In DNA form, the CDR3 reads TGCAGCGGATCGGGACTAGCGGCCGCCGGTGCGCAGTATTTT. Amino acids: CSGSGLAAAGAQYF.